The present TCR beta chain was sequenced within a study of cytomegalovirus exposure and HLA in healthy donors. Overall study context: In an early release, HLA-typed donors contributed some 88 million unique TCR sequences. Notes on the study in general: Looking again later, the authors saw that most CMV-associated TCR beta chains seemed HLA-restricted. In vitro, a few CMV-associated chains proved specific for CMV antigens.

The PCR had 60 Vbeta and 13 Jbeta primers. Here immunoSEQ multiplex PCR was the method, and the copy in TCRdb shows in-frame clones only, minus some. The sample gives tens of thousands of clones, 85% to 90% of which show up once; around 2.3% is in the top ten. On this clone: Its antigen is undetermined.

CDR1 and CDR2 (germline): SNHLY, FYNNEI. The CDR3 has 16 amino acids. Trimming removed 1 base at V and 3 bases at J, with 12 bases between. The clonotype comes from a man aged 18 to 30 in good health and CMV-seronegative. Sequencing was carried out using PBMCs. This chain connects TRBV2 to TRBJ2-2, with D tentatively TRBD2 (5 bases). The DNA of the CDR3 is TGTGCCAGCAGTGAAGGAGGGTTGGGATACACCGGGGAGCTGTTTTTT. As protein: CASSEGGLGYTGELFF.